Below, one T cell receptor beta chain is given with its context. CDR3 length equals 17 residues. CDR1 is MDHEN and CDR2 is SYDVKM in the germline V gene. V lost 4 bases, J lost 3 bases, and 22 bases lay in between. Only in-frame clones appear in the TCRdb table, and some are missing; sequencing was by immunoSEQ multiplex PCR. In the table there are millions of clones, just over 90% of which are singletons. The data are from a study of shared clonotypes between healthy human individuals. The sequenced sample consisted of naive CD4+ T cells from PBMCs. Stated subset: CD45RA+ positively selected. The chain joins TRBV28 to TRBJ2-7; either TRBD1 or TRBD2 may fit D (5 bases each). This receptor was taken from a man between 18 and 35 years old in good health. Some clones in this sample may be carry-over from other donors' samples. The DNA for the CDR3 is TGTGCCAGCAGTTCTCAACCGCCCTGGGGGATCTACTACGAGCAGTACTTC. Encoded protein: CASSSQPPWGIYYEQYF. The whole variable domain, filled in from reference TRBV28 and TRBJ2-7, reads DVKVTQSSRYLVKRTGEKVFLECVQDMDHENMFWYRQDPGLGLRLIYFSYDVKMKEKGDIPEGYSVSREKKERFSLILESASTNQTSMYLCASSSQPPWGIYYEQYFGPGTRLTVT.